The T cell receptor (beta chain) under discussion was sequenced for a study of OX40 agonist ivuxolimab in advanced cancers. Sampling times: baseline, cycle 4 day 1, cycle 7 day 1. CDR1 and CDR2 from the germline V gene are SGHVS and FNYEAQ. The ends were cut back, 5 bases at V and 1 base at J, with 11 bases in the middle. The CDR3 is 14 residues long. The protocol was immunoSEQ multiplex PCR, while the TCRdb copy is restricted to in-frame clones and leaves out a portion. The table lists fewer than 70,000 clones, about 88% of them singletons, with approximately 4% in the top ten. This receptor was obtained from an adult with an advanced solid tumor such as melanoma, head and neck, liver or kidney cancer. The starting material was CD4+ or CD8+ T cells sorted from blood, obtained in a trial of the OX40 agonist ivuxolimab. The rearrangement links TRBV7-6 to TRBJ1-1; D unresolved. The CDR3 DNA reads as TGTGCCAGCAGCCGAAATTTGGAGAACACTGAAGCTTTCTTT. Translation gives CASSRNLENTEAFF.